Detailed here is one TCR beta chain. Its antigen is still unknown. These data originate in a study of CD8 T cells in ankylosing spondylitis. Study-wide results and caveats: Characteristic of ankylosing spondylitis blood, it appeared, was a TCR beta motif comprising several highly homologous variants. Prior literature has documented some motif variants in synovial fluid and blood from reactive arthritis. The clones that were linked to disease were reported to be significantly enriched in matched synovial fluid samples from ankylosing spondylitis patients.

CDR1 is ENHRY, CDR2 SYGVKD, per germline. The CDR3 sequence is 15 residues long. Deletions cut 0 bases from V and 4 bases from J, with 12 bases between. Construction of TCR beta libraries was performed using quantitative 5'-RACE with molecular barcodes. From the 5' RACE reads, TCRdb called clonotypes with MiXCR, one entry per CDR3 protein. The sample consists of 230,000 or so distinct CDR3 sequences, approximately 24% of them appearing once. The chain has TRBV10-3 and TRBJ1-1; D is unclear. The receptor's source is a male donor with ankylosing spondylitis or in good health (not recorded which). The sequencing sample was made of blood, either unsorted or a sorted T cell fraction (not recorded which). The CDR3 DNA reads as TGTGCCATCAGTGAGTCAAACAGACGGAGCACTGAAGCTTTCTTT. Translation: CAISESNRRSTEAFF.